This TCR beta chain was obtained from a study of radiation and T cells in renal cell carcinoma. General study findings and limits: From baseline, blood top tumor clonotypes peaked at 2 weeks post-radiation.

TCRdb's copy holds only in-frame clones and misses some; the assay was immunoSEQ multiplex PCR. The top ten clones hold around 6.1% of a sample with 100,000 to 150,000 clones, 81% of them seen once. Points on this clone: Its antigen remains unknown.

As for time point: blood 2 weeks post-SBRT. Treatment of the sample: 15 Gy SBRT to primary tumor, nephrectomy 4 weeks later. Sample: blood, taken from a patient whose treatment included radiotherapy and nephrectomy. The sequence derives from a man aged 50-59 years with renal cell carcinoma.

The CDR3: CASSGGRTDTQYF. CDR3 sequence (DNA): TGTGCCAGCAGTGGGGGGCGCACAGATACGCAGTATTTT. This chain links TRBV2 with TRBJ2-3; D might be TRBD1 (6 bases). The CDR3 spans 13 residues. V lost 4 bases and J lost 1, with 6 bases in between. From germline, CDR1 is SNHLY and CDR2 FYNNEI.